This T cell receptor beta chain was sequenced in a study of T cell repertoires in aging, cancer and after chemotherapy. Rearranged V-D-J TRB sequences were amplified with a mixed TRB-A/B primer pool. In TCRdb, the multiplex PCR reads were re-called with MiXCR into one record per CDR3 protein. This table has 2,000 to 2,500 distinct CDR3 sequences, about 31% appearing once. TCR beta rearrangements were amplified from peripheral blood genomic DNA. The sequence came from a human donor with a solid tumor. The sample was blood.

Here the CDR3 reads CASSLIGERKYF. The DNA of the CDR3 is TGTGCCAGCAGCTTGATTGGCGAGCGGAAGTACTTC. The chain uses TRBV5-6 and TRBJ2-7, with D perhaps TRBD2 (5 bases). Germline CDR1 and CDR2: SGHDT and YYEEEE. CDR3 length: 12 amino acids. Trimming stripped 1 base from V and 11 bases from J, with 13 bases between.